This is a list of T cell receptor beta chains from one sample in a study of cytomegalovirus exposure and HLA in healthy donors. Profiled with immunoSEQ multiplex PCR; TCRdb holds only in-frame clones, not every one. The sample comprises 150,000 to 200,000 clones, 60% to 80% of which are singletons, and around 0.89% rests with the top ten. The source material was PBMCs. The receptors were sampled from a woman between 50 and 59 years old in good health and CMV-seropositive. Each CDR3 is given without its conserved first and last residue. A D gene is named only where the DNA matches it firmly. Clone size is stated in some rows and not others, as once, few, many or a class when expanded.

J | size | D | V | CDR3
TRBJ2-1 | . | TRBD2 | TRBV4-3 | ASSSYSGVGYNEQF
TRBJ2-5 | . | . | TRBV9 | ASSVGHTGQETQY
TRBJ1-2 | . | . | TRBV2 | ASQRGPGSIYGYT
TRBJ2-7 | . | . | TRBV2 | ASSRTASYEQY
TRBJ1-5 | . | TRBD1 | TRBV12-5 | ASKGTGWYQPQH
TRBJ2-7 | . | TRBD1 | TRBV18 | ASLKTGTGVYEQY
TRBJ1-1 | . | . | TRBV19 | ASSPSRGGGGTEAF
TRBJ2-7 | . | . | TRBV18 | ASSPTDSYEQY
TRBJ1-4 | once | . | TRBV7-9 | ASSLVRGGSFATNEKLF
TRBJ2-7 | . | TRBD2 | TRBV4-1 | ASSPRTSGYEQY
TRBJ1-2 | . | TRBD1 | TRBV28 | ASSSTGSDYGYT
TRBJ1-5 | few | . | TRBV9 | ASSPTGQNNQPQH
TRBJ1-5 | . | TRBD1 | TRBV2 | ASSGQGDQPQH
TRBJ2-1 | . | TRBD2 | TRBV6-6 | ASSWTSGGNNEQF
TRBJ1-1 | . | . | TRBV7-2 | ASRVGGVTEAF
TRBJ2-1 | few | TRBD2 | TRBV4-1 | ASSQFPLGGGSYNEQF
TRBJ1-6 | few | TRBD1 | TRBV5-6 | ASSLDRGHSPLH
TRBJ2-5 | . | TRBD2 | TRBV29-1 | SVALGTSGEETQY
TRBJ2-7 | few | TRBD2 | TRBV10-3 | AISKREGLKYEQY
TRBJ1-5 | few | . | TRBV10-1 | ASSEGGIGQPQH
TRBJ2-4 | few | . | TRBV5-8 | ASSLGGGIGNIQY
TRBJ1-5 | . | . | TRBV19 | ASSITRQGNQPQH
TRBJ2-4 | . | . | TRBV5-1 | ASSLDPQTKNIQY
TRBJ1-5 | . | TRBD1 | TRBV9 | ASSATGLEQPQH
TRBJ1-5 | few | . | TRBV5-1 | ARLGKCNQPQH
TRBJ2-5 | . | TRBD1 | TRBV25-1 | ASSDSVRDRGRETQY
TRBJ2-7 | . | TRBD2 | TRBV11-2 | ASSRTGAGEDEQY
TRBJ2-3 | few | . | TRBV28 | ASRATGAGDTQY
TRBJ2-7 | . | TRBD2 | TRBV5-4 | ASSLLGGTYEQY
TRBJ2-1 | . | . | TRBV7-9 | ASSAFRGSVDNEQF
TRBJ2-5 | . | . | TRBV7-9 | ASSSSGQETQY
TRBJ1-5 | . | TRBD1 | TRBV4-1 | ASSQAGGSNQPQH
TRBJ2-7 | few | TRBD2 | TRBV2 | ASSESLAGGYEQY
TRBJ1-1 | . | TRBD1 | TRBV5-4 | ASSRTGRDTEAF
TRBJ2-3 | . | . | TRBV23-1 | ASSQSWQGTDTQY
TRBJ1-1 | . | TRBD1 | TRBV19 | ASTRGTGITSTEAF
TRBJ2-1 | once | TRBD2 | TRBV9 | ASSVGPSGGNEQF
TRBJ2-3 | . | TRBD1 | TRBV19 | ASAGQGTDTQY
TRBJ1-4 | . | . | TRBV2 | ASSVGGNREKLF
TRBJ1-2 | . | TRBD1 | TRBV7-3 | ASSARGEGGYT
TRBJ1-2 | . | . | TRBV7-9 | ASSFNGVRLKSYT
TRBJ1-1 | . | . | TRBV4-3 | ASSQEVGGHLNTEAF
TRBJ1-5 | . | . | TRBV19 | ASSMGMTGDNQPQH
TRBJ2-7 | . | TRBD2 | TRBV15 | ATSRDRGERFYEQY
TRBJ1-2 | few | . | TRBV28 | ASTGQEKGYT
TRBJ2-3 | . | . | TRBV23-1 | ASNAGVVGTDTQY
TRBJ2-3 | few | TRBD1 | TRBV11-2 | ASSYRGDRGGDTQY
TRBJ2-7 | . | . | TRBV4-2 | ASSQEVTGITSYEQY
TRBJ1-2 | . | TRBD1 | TRBV5-4 | ASRGDSYGYT
TRBJ1-3 | . | . | TRBV5-4 | ASSLAGVSGNTIY
TRBJ2-7 | . | TRBD1 | TRBV28 | ASRSPPGTGDYYEQY
TRBJ2-3 | . | . | TRBV1 | TSSLVHGRETSGTDTQY
TRBJ2-7 | . | . | TRBV5-1 | ASSPQEFSSYEQY